This passage covers 28 T cell receptor beta chains from one sample sequenced in a study of coeliac disease. The protocol was immunoSEQ multiplex PCR, while the TCRdb copy is restricted to in-frame clones and leaves out a portion. The table shows 2,500 to 3,000 clones, with around 52% occurring only once. Sequenced sample: intraepithelial lymphocytes from the gut. All receptors come from a man aged 55 to 70 with celiac disease on a gluten-free diet.

This chain joins TRBV19 and TRBJ1-1, with 9 bases matching TRBD1. The germline V gene encodes CDR1 LNHDA and CDR2 SQIVND (reference sequence). Trimming took 5 bases from V and 11 from J; bases not matched to a gene: 15. The CDR3 sequence is 15 residues long. The CDR3: CASSPDRDRVWGAFF. The CDR3 bases are TGTGCCAGTAGTCCGGACCGGGACAGGGTCTGGGGGGCTTTCTTT.

CDR3 residues: CASSRAGTDFNEQFF. The CDR3 DNA sequence: TGTGCCAGCAGCCGAGCCGGGACAGATTTCAATGAGCAGTTCTTC. The rearrangement joins TRBV7-3 to TRBJ2-1, with 7 bases aligning to TRBD1. Per the germline V gene, CDR1 is SGHTA and CDR2 is FQGTGA. This CDR3 contains 15 residues. V trimming: 5 bases; J trimming: 6 bases; junction bases outside the gene matches: 10.

This clone showed up just a few times. CDR3 nucleotides: TGTGCCAGCAGTTTCGGCGGGGGGAGTAATGGCTACACCTTC. The encoded protein is CASSFGGGSNGYTF. V gene TRBV27 combines with J gene TRBJ1-2; D is possibly TRBD1 (5 bases). The germline V and J ends were trimmed by 3 bases and 6 bases, with 14 bases remaining between them. CDR3 length equals 14 residues. The germline V gene encodes CDR1 MNHEY and CDR2 SMNVEV (reference sequence).

This clone counts as medium-sized (0.01 to 0.1%). The chain recombines TRBV4-2 with TRBJ2-7; 9 nucleotides agree with TRBD2. The CDR3 totals 16 residues. CDR1 is LGHNA, CDR2 YNFKEQ, per germline. Trimming took 0 bases from V and 1 from J; bases not matched to a gene: 4. The CDR3 reads CASSQDSSGGSYEQYF. CDR3 nucleotides: TGTGCCAGCAGCCAAGACTCCAGCGGGGGGTCCTACGAGCAGTACTTC.

V usage is TRBV27 and J usage is TRBJ2-2; D possibly corresponds to TRBD2 (6 bases). The CDR3 consists of 15 residues. Deletions cut 0 bases from V and 3 bases from J, with 8 bases between. CDR1 and CDR2 from the germline V gene are MNHEY and SMNVEV (reference sequence). CDR3 sequence: CASSLSSGYTGELFF. The CDR3 DNA is TGTGCCAGCAGTTTATCTAGCGGATACACCGGGGAGCTGTTTTTT.

The J gene is TRBJ2-2, the V gene TRBV10-1; 10 positions match TRBD2. The CDR3 is 19 residues long. CDR1 WNHNN and CDR2 SYGVQD come from the germline V gene (reference sequence). Trimming cost V 7 bases and J 3 bases; bases outside gene matches: 17. In DNA, the CDR3 is TGCGCCAGCAAAGCCGGGACTAGCGCCCCACGACAGGACACCGGGGAGCTGTTTTTT. It codes for CASKAGTSAPRQDTGELFF.

The chain links TRBV6-1 to TRBJ1-5; no definite D call. This CDR3 has 16 amino acids. CDR1 is MNHNS, CDR2 SASEGT, per germline. The ends were cut back, 0 bases at V and 1 base at J, with 10 bases in the middle. The DNA of the CDR3 is TGTGCCAGCAGTGAAGCGCGCGGGGTGAGCAATCAGCCCCAGCATTTT. Translation: CASSEARGVSNQPQHF.

The CDR3 nucleotides are TGTGCCAGCAGTATAGCGGGATTAGACGAGCAGTACTTC. Translation: CASSIAGLDEQYF. The gene calls are TRBV25-1 and TRBJ2-7; 8 bases agree with TRBD2. CDR3 length: 13 amino acids. Trimming at V came to 5 bases and at J to 5 bases, leaving 5 bases not matched to a gene. CDR1 and CDR2 (germline): MGHDK, SYGVNS.

This clone was observed a handful of times. The chain carries TRBV4-3 and TRBJ1-2; D is perhaps TRBD1 (5 bases). The CDR3 is 15 amino acids. Looked up from germline, CDR1 is LGHNA and CDR2 is YSLEER. The V gene lost 0 bases and the J gene lost 4 bases, with 12 bases spanning the gap. In nucleotides, the CDR3 is TGCGCCAGCAGCCAAGATGTGACACAGGCCTATGGCTACACCTTC. It encodes CASSQDVTQAYGYTF.

V and J are TRBV7-6 and TRBJ1-4; maybe TRBD1 (5 bases). V lost 6 bases and J lost 4, with 12 bases in between. Germline V gives CDR1 SGHVS, CDR2 FNYEAQ. The CDR3 is 14 residues long. The CDR3 here is CASRGTLDNEKLFF. CDR3 DNA: TGTGCCAGCAGGGGGACTCTTGATAATGAAAAACTGTTTTTT. Complete variable domain (other parts from reference TRBV7-6 and TRBJ1-4): GAGVSQSPRYKVTKRGQDVALRCDPISGHVSLYWYRQALGQGPEFLTYFNYEAQQDKSGLPNDRFSAERPEGSISTLTIQRTEQRDSAMYRCASRGTLDNEKLFFGSGTQLSVL.

This rearrangement joins TRBV7-8 to TRBJ2-7, with TRBD2 matching over 7 bases. V shed 2 bases, J shed 2 bases, and the junction held 9 bases outside the gene matches. This CDR3 contains 16 residues. Germline assignment: CDR1 SGHVS and CDR2 FQNEAQ. The DNA for the CDR3 is TGTGCCAGCAGCTTACATAGGCGGGAGTTGACCTACGAGCAGTACTTC. Its translation is CASSLHRRELTYEQYF. Full variable domain (remainder filled in from reference TRBV7-8 and TRBJ2-7): GAGVSQSPRYKVAKRGQDVALRCDPISGHVSLFWYQQALGQGPEFLTYFQNEAQLDKSGLPSDRFFAERPEGSVSTLKIQRTQQEDSAVYLCASSLHRRELTYEQYFGPGTRLTVT.

The chain is built from TRBV5-1 and TRBJ1-2; TRBD1 aligns across 12 bases. This CDR3 has 17 amino acids. Germline V gene lookup returns CDR1 SGHRS and CDR2 YFSETQ. With 2 bases clipped from V and 7 bases from J, the junction kept 12 bases outside the gene matches. The CDR3 region has the DNA TGCGCCAGCAGCTTCGGGACAGGGGGCGTCAAAGTACCTGGCTACACCTTC. It is translated as CASSFGTGGVKVPGYTF.

The rearrangement links TRBV9 to TRBJ1-2; D is uncertain. This CDR3 is 16 amino acids long. The V gene lost 0 bases and the J gene lost 6 bases, with 18 bases spanning the gap. Germline V gives CDR1 SGDLS, CDR2 YYNGEE. As DNA, the CDR3 is TGTGCCAGCAGCGTAGAGGCGGAAGAGCTCCCAAATGGCTACACCTTC. Its protein product is CASSVEAEELPNGYTF.

This chain uses TRBV5-1 with TRBJ2-7, with 9 bases lining up with TRBD1. The CDR3 is 17 residues long. V was pared by 0 bases and J by 5 bases, with 12 bases of the junction left unmatched. CDR1 and CDR2 from the germline V gene are SGHRS and YFSETQ. This chain's CDR3 is CASSLAGWTGVGDEQYF. The CDR3 DNA is TGCGCCAGCAGCTTGGCCGGCTGGACAGGGGTTGGGGACGAGCAGTACTTC.

The J gene is TRBJ2-7, the V gene TRBV19; D might be TRBD2 (6 bases). V was clipped by 5 bases and J by 1 base, with 9 bases between them. The CDR3 length is 13 residues. CDR1 and CDR2 from the germline V gene are LNHDA and SQIVND (reference sequence). The CDR3 spells CASSWGLSYEQYF. CDR3 nucleotides: TGTGCCAGTAGTTGGGGACTGTCCTACGAGCAGTACTTC.

The chain recombines TRBV4-2 with TRBJ2-1, with TRBD2 matching over 9 bases. Trimming removed 4 bases from V and 10 bases from J; junction bases left unmatched: 14. CDR1 and CDR2 (germline): LGHNA, YNFKEQ. The CDR3 extends over 16 amino acids. The CDR3 nucleotides read TGTGCCAGCAGCCGCAAAATAGCGGGAGTCCTACCCGAGCAGTTCTTC. Its translation is CASSRKIAGVLPEQFF.

A remark on this clone: The germline gene is not matched at one end of the junction; a read error may be the cause. This chain connects TRBV5-1 to TRBJ2-7; D perhaps matches TRBD1 (6 bases). CDR1 and CDR2 from the germline V gene are SGHRS and YFSETQ. This CDR3 spans 13 amino acids. The CDR3 spells CASSLAGVREQYF. DNA of the CDR3: TGCGCCAGCAGTTTGGCAGGGGTCCGCGAGCAGTACTTC.

This chain joins TRBV6-4 and TRBJ2-3, with TRBD1 as a possible D gene (5 bases). The CDR3 runs to 14 residues. Between the trimmed V and J ends, which lost 0 bases and 2 bases, there was a span of 6 bases. CDR1 is MRHNA and CDR2 is SNTAGT in the germline V gene. CDR3 in amino acids: CASSDSGDTDTQYF. The CDR3 DNA reads TGTGCCAGCAGTGACTCAGGGGACACAGATACGCAGTATTTT.

The chain uses TRBV5-1 and TRBJ1-5, with 7 bases that match TRBD1. The V segment lost 2 bases and the J segment 5 bases; nucleotides outside the gene matches: 4. CDR3 length equals 14 residues. Germline values: CDR1 SGHRS, CDR2 YFSETQ. The chain's CDR3 is CASSFGGGDQPQHF. CDR3 sequence (DNA): TGCGCCAGCAGCTTTGGAGGGGGCGATCAGCCCCAGCATTTT.

The V gene is TRBV5-1, the J gene TRBJ1-2; 10 bases align to TRBD1. With 2 bases clipped from V and 6 bases from J, the junction kept 4 bases outside the gene matches. CDR1 is SGHRS and CDR2 is YFSETQ in the germline V gene. The CDR3 consists of 14 residues. The CDR3 is CASSFLGQGDGYTF. For the CDR3, the DNA is TGCGCCAGCAGCTTCCTAGGACAGGGGGATGGCTACACCTTC.

This clone has only a few counts. The chain combines TRBV6-8 with TRBJ1-5, with 11 bases aligning to TRBD1. In germline, CDR1 is MNHGY, CDR2 SAAAGT. V was clipped by 5 bases and J by 11 bases; unmatched bases: 2. The CDR3 totals 12 residues. The CDR3 loop reads CASSGQGAAQHF. The CDR3 DNA follows: TGTGCCAGCAGTGGACAGGGGGCGGCCCAGCATTTT.

CDR3 region: CASTGGGLGYGYTF. CDR3 sequence (DNA): TGTGCCAGCACCGGGGGGGGCCTCGGCTATGGCTACACCTTC. The gene calls are TRBV6-5 and TRBJ1-2, with D possibly matching TRBD1 (6 bases). CDR1 and CDR2 from the germline V gene are MNHEY and SVGAGI. V gave up 7 bases and J gave up 4 bases, with 16 bases separating them. The CDR3 consists of 14 residues.

This chain joins TRBV7-8 and TRBJ2-2; 7 nucleotides agree with TRBD1. CDR1 is SGHVS and CDR2 is FQNEAQ in the germline V gene. The V and J ends lost 5 bases and 4 bases, in that order; junction bases with no gene match: 7. CDR3 length: 15 residues. CDR3 in DNA: TGTGCCAGCAGCCCACGGGACAGCAGCACCGGGGAGCTGTTTTTT. This encodes CASSPRDSSTGELFF.

This clone has only a few counts. V and J are TRBV6-1 and TRBJ2-7; 7 nucleotides match TRBD2. Trimming took 6 bases from V and 1 from J; bases not matched to a gene: 9. Per the germline V gene, CDR1 is MNHNS and CDR2 is SASEGT. This CDR3 has 15 amino acids. The CDR3 here is CASRGAAGASYEQYF. In DNA form, the CDR3 reads TGTGCCAGCAGAGGGGCGGCGGGAGCGTCCTACGAGCAGTACTTC.

This chain uses TRBV7-3 with TRBJ2-5; the match to TRBD1 covers 8 bases. The J call is uncertain, as TRBJ2-7 better fits the DNA end. The CDR3 is 16 residues long. The V gene's germline CDR1 is SGHTA and CDR2 FQGTGA. CDR3 sequence: CASSPRGTGTVHEQYF. As DNA, the CDR3 is TGTGCCAGCAGCCCCCGGGGGACAGGAACGGTCCACGAGCAGTACTTC.

The chain combines TRBV4-1 with TRBJ2-3; 9 bases are shared with TRBD1. Germline V gives CDR1 MGHRA, CDR2 YSYEKL. The CDR3 is 17 amino acids. V shed 1 base, J shed 5 bases, and the junction held 10 bases outside the gene matches. The CDR3 DNA follows: TGCGCCAGCAGCCAAGTTGACCGGGACAGGGATGAAGATACGCAGTATTTT. Its translation: CASSQVDRDRDEDTQYF.

V and J are TRBV6-1 and TRBJ1-2; possible D gene TRBD1, 5 bases. This CDR3 region has 13 residues. With 5 bases removed from V and 4 bases from J, the gap between germline ends came to 11 bases. Germline assignment: CDR1 MNHNS and CDR2 SASEGT. CDR3 amino acids: CASSLTDPYGYTF. The CDR3 DNA reads as TGTGCCAGCAGTCTGACAGACCCCTATGGCTACACCTTC.

This clone rates as large. The chain links TRBV7-4 to TRBJ2-1, with D perhaps TRBD2 (5 bases). Deletions cut 7 bases from V and 9 bases from J, with 22 bases between. This CDR3 has 15 residues. Germline-derived CDR1 and CDR2 are SGHVT and SQSDAQ. In nucleotides, the CDR3 is TGTGCCAGCACCCCAACCCTCGGGGTAAAGGGTGAGCAGTTCTTC. Protein product: CASTPTLGVKGEQFF.